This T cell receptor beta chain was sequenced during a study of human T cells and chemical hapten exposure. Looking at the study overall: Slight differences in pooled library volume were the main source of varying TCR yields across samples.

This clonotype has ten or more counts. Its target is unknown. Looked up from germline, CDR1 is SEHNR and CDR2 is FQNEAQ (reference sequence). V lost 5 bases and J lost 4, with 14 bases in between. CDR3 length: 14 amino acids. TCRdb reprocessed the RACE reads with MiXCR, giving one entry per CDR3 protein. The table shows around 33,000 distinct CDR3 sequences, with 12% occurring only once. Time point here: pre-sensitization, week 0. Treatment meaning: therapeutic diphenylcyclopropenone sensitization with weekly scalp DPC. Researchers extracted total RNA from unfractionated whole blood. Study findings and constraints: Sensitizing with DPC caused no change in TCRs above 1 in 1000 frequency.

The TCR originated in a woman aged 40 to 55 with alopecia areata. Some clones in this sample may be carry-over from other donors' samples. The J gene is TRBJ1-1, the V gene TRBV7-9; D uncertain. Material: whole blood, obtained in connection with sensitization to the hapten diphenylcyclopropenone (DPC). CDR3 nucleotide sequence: TGTGCCAGCAGCACCACAACCGGGGTCACTGAAGCTTTCTTT. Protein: CASSTTTGVTEAFF.